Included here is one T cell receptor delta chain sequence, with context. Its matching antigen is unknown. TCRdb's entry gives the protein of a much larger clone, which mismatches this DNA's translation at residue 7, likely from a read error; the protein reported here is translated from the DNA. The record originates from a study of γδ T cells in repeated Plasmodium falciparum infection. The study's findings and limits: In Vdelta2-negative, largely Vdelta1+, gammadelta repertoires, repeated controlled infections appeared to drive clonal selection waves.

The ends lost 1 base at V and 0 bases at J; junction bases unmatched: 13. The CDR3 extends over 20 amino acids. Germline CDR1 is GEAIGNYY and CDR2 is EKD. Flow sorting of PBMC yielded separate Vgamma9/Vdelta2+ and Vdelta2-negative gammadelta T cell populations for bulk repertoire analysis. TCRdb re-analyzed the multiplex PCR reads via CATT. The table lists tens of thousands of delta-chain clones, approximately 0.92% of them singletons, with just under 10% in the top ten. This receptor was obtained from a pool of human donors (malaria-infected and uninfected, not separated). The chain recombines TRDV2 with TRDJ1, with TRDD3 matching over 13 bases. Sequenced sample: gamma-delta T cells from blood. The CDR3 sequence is CACDTPSTGGYEGYTDKLIF. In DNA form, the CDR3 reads TGTGCCTGTGACACACCCTCTACTGGGGGATACGAAGGATACACCGATAAACTCATCTTT.